The 31 T cell receptor beta chains reported below all come from one sample, sequenced in a study of blood T cell repertoires in COVID-19. The protocol was immunoSEQ multiplex PCR, while the TCRdb copy is restricted to in-frame clones and leaves out a portion. This table has about 290,000 clones, approximately 86% appearing once. Source material: peripheral blood. These receptors were collected from a woman aged 45-65 years with active or convalescent COVID-19.

This chain links TRBV4-1 with TRBJ2-7, with 11 bases lining up with TRBD2. CDR3 size: 20 residues. The V gene's germline CDR1 is MGHRA and CDR2 YSYEKL. The trim removed 6 bases at V and 2 bases at J, leaving 21 bases unmatched. Written as DNA, the CDR3 is TGCGCCAGCAGAGTCCGTCCGGGACTAGCGGCCCCCACAACTACCTACGAGCAGTACTTC. Translation: CASRVRPGLAAPTTTYEQYF.

The chain carries TRBV7-2 and TRBJ1-2; no reliable D call. This CDR3 has 13 amino acids. Germline loops: CDR1 SGHTA, CDR2 FQGNSA. V was trimmed by 6 bases and J by 3 bases, leaving 11 bases between them. This CDR3 reads CASRGGSDYGYTF. The DNA for the CDR3 is TGTGCCAGCAGGGGAGGGTCTGACTATGGCTACACCTTC.

The rearrangement uses TRBV5-6 and TRBJ1-2; D gene unclear. The CDR3 loop spans 11 amino acids. Germline CDR1 SGHDT, CDR2 YYEEEE. Trimming cost V 0 bases and J 6 bases, with 3 bases left between them. The CDR3 DNA is TGTGCCAGCAGCTTGGGGCATGGCTACACCTTC. Translated: CASSLGHGYTF.

The chain recombines TRBV5-5 with TRBJ1-2; 7 bases agree with TRBD1. The CDR3 contains 14 residues. The V gene end was trimmed by 3 bases and the J gene end by 3 bases; junction bases not matched to a gene: 5. CDR1 is SGHKS, CDR2 YYEKEE, per germline (reference sequence). DNA of the CDR3: TGTGCCAGCAGCTCGAGCAGGGGGGACTATGGCTACACCTTC. It encodes CASSSSRGDYGYTF.

The CDR3 coding sequence is TGTGCCATCAGTGAAATCAGGGGCGATGAGCAGTTCTTC. It translates to CAISEIRGDEQFF. The rearrangement joins TRBV10-3 to TRBJ2-1, with a tentative D call TRBD1 (6 bases). Germline loops: CDR1 ENHRY, CDR2 SYGVKD. Trimming stripped 3 bases from V and 8 bases from J, with 11 bases between. This CDR3 spans 13 amino acids.

The chain combines TRBV5-1 with TRBJ1-6; the D is unclear. The CDR3 consists of 14 residues. V gave up 0 bases and J gave up 5 bases, with 6 bases separating them. Germline-derived CDR1 and CDR2 are SGHRS and YFSETQ. The CDR3 nucleotides read TGCGCCAGCAGCTTGGAACAGAATAATTCACCCCTCCACTTT. Its protein is CASSLEQNNSPLHF.

This chain links TRBV6-5 with TRBJ2-1; 11 bases agree with TRBD2. The CDR3 sequence is 15 residues long. Looked up from germline, CDR1 is MNHEY and CDR2 is SVGAGI. Unmatched junction bases numbered 8, after V lost 6 bases and J lost 7 bases. The CDR3 loop is CASRGAGTSGNEQFF. CDR3 in DNA: TGTGCCAGCAGGGGGGCGGGGACTAGCGGTAATGAGCAGTTCTTC.

The CDR3 bases are TGTGCCAGCCATCCGTCAGGGAGGTACTATGGCTACACCTTC. As protein: CASHPSGRYYGYTF. The chain combines TRBV6-5 with TRBJ1-2; possibly TRBD1 for D (5 bases). This CDR3 is built from 14 residues. Germline V gene lookup returns CDR1 MNHEY and CDR2 SVGAGI. V lost 8 bases to trimming and J lost 3 bases, with 16 bases between them.

The gene calls are TRBV28 and TRBJ1-1, with D perhaps TRBD1 (5 bases). Looked up from germline, CDR1 is MDHEN and CDR2 is SYDVKM. Trimming removed 8 bases at V and 0 bases at J, with 13 bases between. CDR3 length: 14 residues. CDR3 DNA sequence: TGTGCCAGCCTGGGGGGTACCTTGAACACTGAAGCTTTCTTT. Translation gives CASLGGTLNTEAFF.

Only a few counts were recorded for this clone. The chain has TRBV19 and TRBJ2-7, with no clear D. The CDR3 consists of 13 residues. V shed 4 bases and J shed 0 bases, with 7 bases lying between them. The germline CDR1 and CDR2 sequences are LNHDA and SQIVND (reference sequence). The CDR3, as DNA: TGTGCCAGTAGTAGGGCAGGCTCCTACGAGCAGTACTTC. Translated, it gives CASSRAGSYEQYF. Full variable domain (rest looked up from reference TRBV19 and TRBJ2-7): DGGITQSPKYLFRKEGQNVTLSCEQNLNHDAMYWYRQDPGQGLRLIYYSQIVNDFQKGDIAEGYSVSREKKESFPLTVTSAQKNPTAFYLCASSRAGSYEQYFGPGTRLTVT.

This clone has only one observation. The V call is TRBV11-2, the J call TRBJ1-1; TRBD1 matches at 8 bases. The V gene's germline CDR1 is SGHAT and CDR2 FQNNGV. J was trimmed by 11 bases and V by 6 bases; bases with no gene match: 5. The CDR3 extends over 11 amino acids. CDR3 sequence: CASRGGTGAFF. CDR3 DNA: TGTGCCAGCAGGGGAGGGACAGGTGCTTTCTTT.

V is TRBV6-5 and J is TRBJ1-5; no definite D call. The germline gives CDR1 MNHEY, CDR2 SVGAGI. This CDR3 spans 13 amino acids. Deletions cut 2 bases from V and 7 bases from J, with 9 bases between. The CDR3 DNA reads TGTGCCAGCAGTTACCAGCGGGGACAGCCCCAGCATTTT. Its protein product is CASSYQRGQPQHF.

The rearrangement joins TRBV6-5 to TRBJ1-3, with no clear D. Trimming took off 6 bases at V and 0 bases at J, with 12 bases between the two ends. This CDR3 comprises 15 residues. In germline, CDR1 is MNHEY, CDR2 SVGAGI. The CDR3 region is CASRQQNLSGNTIYF. The CDR3 DNA follows: TGTGCCAGCAGACAACAGAACCTCTCTGGAAACACCATATATTTT.

The rearrangement uses TRBV5-6 and TRBJ2-5, with 12 bases fitting TRBD2. The germline V gene has CDR1 SGHDT and CDR2 YYEEEE. V shed 3 bases, J shed 3 bases, and the junction held 9 bases outside the gene matches. The CDR3 totals 17 residues. The CDR3 here is CASSSLLAGGFEETQYF. The CDR3 nucleotides read TGTGCCAGCAGCTCATTACTAGCGGGAGGATTTGAAGAGACCCAGTACTTC.

Comment on this clone: The sample carries other DNA sequences with the same CDR3. This sequence joins TRBV7-9 and TRBJ2-3; TRBD1 matches at 8 bases. This CDR3 spans 13 amino acids. Losses at the gene ends were 5 bases for V and 5 bases for J; bases not matched to a gene: 3. The germline CDR1 and CDR2 sequences are SEHNR and FQNEAQ (reference sequence). The CDR3 is CASSLGTGDTQYF. The CDR3, as DNA: TGTGCCAGCAGCCTCGGGACAGGAGATACGCAGTATTTT.

This clone appeared once. The rearrangement uses TRBV29-1 and TRBJ2-7, with TRBD2 matching 7 bases. Germline V gene data show CDR1 as SQVTM and CDR2 as ANQGSEA. The CDR3 spans 13 residues. V shed 4 bases and J 0 bases; nucleotides not matched to a gene: 3. The CDR3 coding sequence is TGCAGCGTTGTGAGGGAGGGCTCCTACGAGCAGTACTTC. This gives the protein CSVVREGSYEQYF.

The chain joins TRBV6-6 to TRBJ2-1; D is perhaps TRBD1 (6 bases). This CDR3 comprises 15 residues. Germline CDR1 is MNHNY and CDR2 is SVGAGI (reference sequence). V lost 2 bases and J 0 bases, leaving 8 bases between the germline ends. CDR3 residues: CASSYGQSSYNEQFF. In DNA form, the CDR3 reads TGTGCCAGCAGTTACGGACAGAGCTCCTACAATGAGCAGTTCTTC.

This chain connects TRBV5-1 to TRBJ1-4, with TRBD1 identical over 7 bases. CDR1 and CDR2 (germline): SGHRS, YFSETQ. CDR3 size: 13 residues. J lost 4 bases, V lost 4 bases, and 1 base had no gene match. The CDR3 DNA is TGCGCCAGCAGCCGGGACAGTAATGAAAAACTGTTTTTT. As protein: CASSRDSNEKLFF.

The rearrangement joins TRBV5-1 to TRBJ2-6; tentatively, D is TRBD1 (6 bases). Germline V gives CDR1 SGHRS, CDR2 YFSETQ. This CDR3 is 17 amino acids long. The ends were cut back, 9 bases at V and 0 bases at J, with 19 bases in the middle. CDR3 sequence (DNA): TGCGCCAACCTGGACAGCTTGAAGAGCTCTGGGGCCAACGTCCTGACTTTC. It yields the protein CANLDSLKSSGANVLTF.

The CDR3 is CATREGGTEAFF. CDR3 DNA sequence: TGTGCCACAAGGGAAGGGGGTACTGAAGCTTTCTTT. The chain has TRBV6-5 and TRBJ1-1; weak D call: TRBD1 (6 bases). This CDR3 has 12 residues. Germline CDR1 is MNHEY and CDR2 is SVGAGI. The germline V and J ends were trimmed by 10 bases and 5 bases, with 14 bases remaining between them.

The chain combines TRBV7-9 with TRBJ2-2, with 9 bases aligning to TRBD1. Trimming at V came to 3 bases and at J to 4 bases, leaving 3 bases not matched to a gene. Germline CDR1 is SEHNR and CDR2 is FQNEAQ (reference sequence). There are 15 residues in the CDR3. CDR3 in amino acids: CASSLDRGRTGELFF. CDR3 coding DNA: TGTGCCAGCAGCTTGGACAGGGGTCGCACCGGGGAGCTGTTTTTT. Full variable domain (rest looked up from reference TRBV7-9 and TRBJ2-2): DTGVSQNPRHKITKRGQNVTFRCDPISEHNRLYWYRQTLGQGPEFLTYFQNEAQLEKSRLLSDRFSAERPKGSFSTLEIQRTEQGDSAMYLCASSLDRGRTGELFFGEGSRLTVL.

The chain is built from TRBV6-5 and TRBJ1-4; 9 bases match TRBD1. Unmatched junction bases numbered 7, after V lost 6 bases and J lost 8 bases. The CDR3 covers 14 residues. Germline CDR1 and CDR2: MNHEY and SVGAGI. CDR3 in DNA: TGTGCCAGCAGGCTGAGACAGGGGGGAGAAAAACTGTTTTTT. As protein: CASRLRQGGEKLFF.

The chain uses TRBV4-1 and TRBJ2-5; TRBD2 matches at 9 bases. CDR1 and CDR2 from the germline V gene are MGHRA and YSYEKL. CDR3 length equals 15 residues. The junction had 5 bases not matched to a gene; V was cut back by 1 base and J by 5 bases. CDR3 sequence reads: CASSQGSAGGETQYF. The DNA for the CDR3 is TGCGCCAGCAGCCAAGGGTCTGCGGGAGGGGAGACCCAGTACTTC.

The chain carries TRBV27 and TRBJ1-5, with D possibly TRBD1 on 6 matching bases. The CDR3 has 15 residues. Germline CDR1 is MNHEY and CDR2 is SMNVEV (reference sequence). V lost 0 bases, J lost 3 bases, and 9 bases lay in between. The CDR3 nucleotides are TGTGCCAGCAGTTTATCAGGGACATTCAATCAGCCCCAGCATTTT. It yields the protein CASSLSGTFNQPQHF.

This sequence joins TRBV5-1 and TRBJ2-5; 8 positions match TRBD1. The germline CDR1 and CDR2 sequences are SGHRS and YFSETQ. V lost 4 bases to trimming and J lost 0 bases; unmatched junction nucleotides: 8. The CDR3 sequence is 16 residues long. DNA of the CDR3: TGCGCCAGCAGCCTGCCCACAGGGGGGCACCAAGAGACCCAGTACTTC. Translation: CASSLPTGGHQETQYF.

This chain links TRBV19 with TRBJ2-7, with 12 bases matching TRBD2. CDR3 size: 15 residues. Germline loops: CDR1 LNHDA, CDR2 SQIVND (reference sequence). The V segment lost 3 bases and the J segment 3 bases; nucleotides outside the gene matches: 3. The CDR3 sequence: CASSMGTSGLYEQYF. CDR3 bases: TGTGCCAGTAGTATGGGGACTAGCGGGCTCTACGAGCAGTACTTC.

V usage is TRBV4-1 and J usage is TRBJ1-3; 8 bases agree with TRBD1. Germline CDR1 reads MGHRA; CDR2 reads YSYEKL. Trimming took 5 bases from V and 2 from J; bases not matched to a gene: 8. The CDR3 contains 16 residues. CDR3 in amino acids: CASSDTGGKTGNTIYF. CDR3 sequence (DNA): TGCGCCAGCAGCGACACAGGGGGGAAAACTGGAAACACCATATATTTT.

The rearrangement uses TRBV19 and TRBJ2-3, with D possibly TRBD2 on 7 matching bases. The CDR3 is 13 amino acids. V lost 9 bases, J lost 3 bases, and 13 bases lay in between. Germline CDR1 and CDR2: LNHDA and SQIVND (reference sequence). CDR3 protein: CASRTAGTDTQYF. DNA of the CDR3: TGTGCCAGCAGGACAGCGGGGACAGATACGCAGTATTTT.

V gene TRBV6-2 or TRBV6-3 combines with J gene TRBJ2-7, with D possibly being TRBD1 (6 bases). The CDR3 sequence is 13 residues long. Between the trimmed V and J ends, which lost 4 bases and 6 bases, there was a span of 13 bases. Germline values: CDR1 MNHEY, CDR2 SVGEGT. The CDR3 nucleotides are TGTGCCAGCAGTTTGTTGGGGGCGCCCGAGCAGTACTTC. Its protein is CASSLLGAPEQYF.

V usage is TRBV2 and J usage is TRBJ2-7; 7 bases map to TRBD2. Looked up from germline, CDR1 is SNHLY and CDR2 is FYNNEI. The CDR3 runs to 11 residues. The trim removed 10 bases at V and 5 bases at J, leaving 5 bases unmatched. The DNA of the CDR3 is TGTGCCACCTCGCGGGAGAACGAGCAGTACTTC. Its protein is CATSRENEQYF. Looking up the rest from reference TRBV2 and TRBJ2-7 gives the full variable domain: EPEVTQTPSHQVTQMGQEVILRCVPISNHLYFYWYRQILGQKVEFLVSFYNNEISEKSEIFDDQFSVERPDGSNFTLKIRSTKLEDSAMYFCATSRENEQYFGPGTRLTVT.

The V and J genes are TRBV7-9 and TRBJ1-3, with 8 bases fitting TRBD1. This CDR3 has 14 residues. V lost 3 bases and J lost 3; bases outside the gene matches: 1. Looked up from germline, CDR1 is SEHNR and CDR2 is FQNEAQ (reference sequence). CDR3 residues: CASSLDRVGNTIYF. The CDR3 DNA sequence: TGTGCCAGCAGCTTGGACAGGGTTGGAAACACCATATATTTT.